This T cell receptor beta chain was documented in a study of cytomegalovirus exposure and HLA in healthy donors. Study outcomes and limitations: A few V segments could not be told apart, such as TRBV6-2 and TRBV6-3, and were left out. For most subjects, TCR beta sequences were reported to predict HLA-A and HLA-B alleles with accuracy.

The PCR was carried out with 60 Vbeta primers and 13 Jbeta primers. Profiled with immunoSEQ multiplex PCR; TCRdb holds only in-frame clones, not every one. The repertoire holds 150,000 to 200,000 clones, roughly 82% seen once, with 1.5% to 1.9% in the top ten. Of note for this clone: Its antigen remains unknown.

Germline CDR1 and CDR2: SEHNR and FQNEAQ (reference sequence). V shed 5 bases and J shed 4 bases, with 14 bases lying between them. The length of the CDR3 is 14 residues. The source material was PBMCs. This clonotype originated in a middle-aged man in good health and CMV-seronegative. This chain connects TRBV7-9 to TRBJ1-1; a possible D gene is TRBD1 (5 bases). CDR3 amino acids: CASSPPGGVTEAFF. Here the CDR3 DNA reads TGTGCCAGCAGCCCACCTGGAGGGGTCACTGAAGCTTTCTTT.